A selection of T cell receptor beta chains follows, all from one sample in a study of T-cell reconstitution after alpha-beta-depleted transplantation in children. TCRdb passed the PCR reads through MiXCR, listing each CDR3 protein once. The data show 350,000 to 400,000 distinct CDR3 sequences, 13% seen once. The sequencing here drew on PBMCs, taken from the stem cell graft. The receptors stem from a human donor who donated a stem cell graft to a child with Fanconi anemia. The CDR3 runs from the conserved cysteine through the conserved F or W. Each record gives: D gene, V gene, J gene, clone size, CDR3 protein, CDR3 DNA. A D gene is named only where the DNA matches it firmly. Some rows have no size entry. The others give once, few or many, or a class for an expanded clone.

d_call: NA
v_call: TRBV9
j_call: TRBJ1-2
clone_size: few
cdr3_aa: CASTRTAPGGYGYTF
cdr3_nt: TGTGCCAGCACCCGGACGGCCCCTGGGGGCTATGGCTACACCTTC

d_call: NA
v_call: TRBV9
j_call: TRBJ2-3
clone_size: NA
cdr3_aa: CASSPATDTQYF
cdr3_nt: TGTGCCAGCAGCCCTGCCACAGATACGCAGTATTTT

d_call: TRBD1
v_call: TRBV12-3/TRBV12-4
j_call: TRBJ1-2
clone_size: NA
cdr3_aa: CASRPTGGLYGYTF
cdr3_nt: TGTGCCAGCAGGCCTACAGGGGGTCTTTATGGCTACACCTTC

d_call: NA
v_call: TRBV7-2
j_call: TRBJ2-2
clone_size: few
cdr3_aa: CASSPLSELFF
cdr3_nt: TGTGCCAGCAGCCCCCTGAGTGAGCTGTTTTTT

d_call: TRBD1
v_call: TRBV12-3/TRBV12-4
j_call: TRBJ1-5
clone_size: few
cdr3_aa: CASSADRGYSQPQHF
cdr3_nt: TGTGCCAGCAGTGCCGACAGGGGGTACAGTCAGCCCCAGCATTTT

d_call: NA
v_call: TRBV7-9
j_call: TRBJ1-5
clone_size: NA
cdr3_aa: CASSPPSREDTQHF
cdr3_nt: TGTGCCAGCAGTCCCCCATCTAGGGAGGATACGCAGCATTTT

d_call: TRBD1
v_call: TRBV9
j_call: TRBJ2-7
clone_size: NA
cdr3_aa: CASSPHQKSGQGINEQYF
cdr3_nt: TGTGCCAGCAGCCCCCACCAGAAATCGGGACAGGGGATTAACGAGCAGTACTTC

d_call: NA
v_call: TRBV29-1
j_call: TRBJ2-3
clone_size: NA
cdr3_aa: CSVDELVSTDTQYF
cdr3_nt: TGCAGCGTTGATGAATTGGTTAGCACAGATACGCAGTATTTT

d_call: NA
v_call: TRBV6-1
j_call: TRBJ2-7
clone_size: NA
cdr3_aa: CASRSGAGGHEQYF
cdr3_nt: TGTGCCAGCAGATCGGGAGCCGGGGGTCACGAGCAGTACTTC

d_call: TRBD1
v_call: TRBV19
j_call: TRBJ1-1
clone_size: NA
cdr3_aa: CASSRRDRVITEAFF
cdr3_nt: TGTGCCAGTAGTCGCCGGGACAGGGTTATAACTGAAGCTTTCTTT

d_call: NA
v_call: TRBV11-2
j_call: TRBJ2-1
clone_size: NA
cdr3_aa: CASSLEADYNEQFF
cdr3_nt: TGTGCCAGCAGCTTAGAAGCGGATTACAATGAGCAGTTCTTC

d_call: TRBD2
v_call: TRBV28
j_call: TRBJ2-3
clone_size: NA
cdr3_aa: CASRMFLAGGIDTQYF
cdr3_nt: TGTGCCAGCAGGATGTTTCTAGCGGGGGGGATAGATACGCAGTATTTT

d_call: TRBD1
v_call: TRBV5-1
j_call: TRBJ2-5
clone_size: many
cdr3_aa: CASSRQGQQETQYF
cdr3_nt: TGCGCCAGCAGCAGACAGGGACAACAAGAGACCCAGTACTTC

d_call: TRBD2
v_call: TRBV9
j_call: TRBJ2-1
clone_size: many
cdr3_aa: CASSVDGTSGSAGPYNEQFF
cdr3_nt: TGTGCCAGCAGCGTAGATGGGACTAGCGGATCAGCGGGACCCTACAATGAGCAGTTCTTC

d_call: NA
v_call: TRBV5-1
j_call: TRBJ2-7
clone_size: many
cdr3_aa: CASSSDGSTYEQYF
cdr3_nt: TGCGCCAGCAGCTCAGACGGATCAACTTACGAGCAGTACTTC

d_call: TRBD2
v_call: TRBV4-3
j_call: TRBJ2-1
clone_size: few
cdr3_aa: CASSQDGGTYNEQFF
cdr3_nt: TGCGCCAGCAGCCAAGACGGGGGGACTTACAATGAGCAGTTCTTC

d_call: TRBD1
v_call: TRBV28
j_call: TRBJ1-1
clone_size: many
cdr3_aa: CASSSGTGGNTEAFF
cdr3_nt: TGTGCCAGCAGCTCCGGGACAGGGGGCAACACTGAAGCTTTCTTT

d_call: NA
v_call: TRBV7-2
j_call: TRBJ2-5
clone_size: few
cdr3_aa: CASSFGLMETQYF
cdr3_nt: TGTGCCAGCAGCTTTGGCCTTATGGAGACCCAGTACTTC

d_call: NA
v_call: TRBV11-2
j_call: TRBJ1-2
clone_size: few
cdr3_aa: CASSPTGPYYGYTF
cdr3_nt: TGTGCCAGCAGCCCCACAGGGCCGTACTATGGCTACACCTTC

d_call: NA
v_call: TRBV3-1
j_call: TRBJ2-3
clone_size: NA
cdr3_aa: CASSQYGSADTQYF
cdr3_nt: TGTGCCAGCAGCCAGTATGGATCAGCGGATACGCAGTATTTT

d_call: TRBD1
v_call: TRBV4-3
j_call: TRBJ1-2
clone_size: few
cdr3_aa: CASSQDVDRTSNYGYTF
cdr3_nt: TGCGCCAGCAGCCAAGACGTGGACAGGACGTCTAACTATGGCTACACCTTC

d_call: NA
v_call: TRBV5-6
j_call: TRBJ1-2
clone_size: few
cdr3_aa: CASSFIGGSYGYTF
cdr3_nt: TGTGCCAGCAGCTTCATCGGAGGCAGCTATGGCTACACCTTC

d_call: NA
v_call: TRBV2
j_call: TRBJ2-3
clone_size: NA
cdr3_aa: CASSEAGLAGDTQYF
cdr3_nt: TGTGCCAGCAGTGAAGCGGGTCTAGCTGGAGATACGCAGTATTTT

d_call: TRBD2
v_call: TRBV20-1
j_call: TRBJ2-1
clone_size: few
cdr3_aa: CSAPGLNLDEQFF
cdr3_nt: TGCAGTGCTCCGGGACTAAACTTGGATGAGCAGTTCTTC

d_call: NA
v_call: TRBV4-3
j_call: TRBJ2-5
clone_size: few
cdr3_aa: CASSLLVGIQETQYF
cdr3_nt: TGCGCCAGCAGCCTTCTCGTAGGAATCCAAGAGACCCAGTACTTC

d_call: TRBD1
v_call: TRBV28
j_call: TRBJ2-5
clone_size: few
cdr3_aa: CASSFLGTGGEETQYF
cdr3_nt: TGTGCCAGCAGTTTCCTCGGGACAGGCGGAGAAGAGACCCAGTACTTC

d_call: NA
v_call: TRBV12-3/TRBV12-4
j_call: TRBJ1-6
clone_size: few
cdr3_aa: CASSLNRAANSPLHF
cdr3_nt: TGTGCCAGCAGTTTAAATAGGGCCGCTAATTCACCCCTCCACTTT

d_call: NA
v_call: TRBV7-6
j_call: TRBJ2-1
clone_size: many
cdr3_aa: CASSLEVARSYNEQFF
cdr3_nt: TGTGCCAGCAGCTTAGAAGTCGCCCGCTCCTACAATGAGCAGTTCTTC

d_call: NA
v_call: TRBV7-6
j_call: TRBJ2-1
clone_size: NA
cdr3_aa: CASSSSTSTLNEQFF
cdr3_nt: TGTGCCAGCAGCTCATCTACCTCGACTCTTAATGAGCAGTTCTTC

d_call: NA
v_call: TRBV5-1
j_call: TRBJ2-2
clone_size: few
cdr3_aa: CASSPSYLGELFF
cdr3_nt: TGCGCCAGCAGTCCCTCTTATCTCGGGGAGCTGTTTTTT

d_call: NA
v_call: TRBV20-1
j_call: TRBJ2-1
clone_size: few
cdr3_aa: CSARSGRTPRNEQFF
cdr3_nt: TGCAGTGCTAGATCGGGCAGGACCCCCCGAAATGAGCAGTTCTTC

d_call: NA
v_call: TRBV20-1
j_call: TRBJ2-3
clone_size: few
cdr3_aa: CSARRQSTSTDTQYF
cdr3_nt: TGCAGTGCTAGACGACAGAGCACTAGCACAGATACGCAGTATTTT

d_call: NA
v_call: TRBV10-3
j_call: TRBJ2-5
clone_size: many
cdr3_aa: CAISPGPRETQYF
cdr3_nt: TGTGCCATCAGTCCCGGGCCGCGGGAGACCCAGTACTTC

d_call: TRBD2
v_call: TRBV9
j_call: TRBJ2-1
clone_size: many
cdr3_aa: CASSVLAGTNEQFF
cdr3_nt: TGTGCCAGCAGCGTACTAGCGGGCACAAATGAGCAGTTCTTC

d_call: NA
v_call: TRBV4-2
j_call: TRBJ1-4
clone_size: NA
cdr3_aa: CASSQSGSLNEKLFF
cdr3_nt: TGTGCCAGCAGCCAGTCCGGGTCCCTTAATGAAAAACTGTTTTTT

d_call: TRBD2
v_call: TRBV25-1
j_call: TRBJ2-3
clone_size: many
cdr3_aa: CASSDRGDGDTQYF
cdr3_nt: TGTGCCAGCAGTGATCGGGGGGATGGGGATACGCAGTATTTT

d_call: NA
v_call: TRBV10-3
j_call: TRBJ1-1
clone_size: few
cdr3_aa: CAISVPGRLEAFF
cdr3_nt: TGTGCCATCAGTGTCCCCGGGCGGCTTGAAGCTTTCTTT

d_call: TRBD1
v_call: TRBV4-3
j_call: TRBJ2-3
clone_size: few
cdr3_aa: CASSPAFGDSASSSTDTQYF
cdr3_nt: TGCGCCAGCAGCCCCGCCTTCGGGGACAGCGCATCCTCTAGCACAGATACGCAGTATTTT

d_call: NA
v_call: TRBV4-3
j_call: TRBJ1-3
clone_size: many
cdr3_aa: CASSPSGGLWDTIYF
cdr3_nt: TGCGCCAGCAGCCCCTCGGGAGGGCTATGGGACACCATATATTTT

d_call: NA
v_call: TRBV5-1
j_call: TRBJ2-1
clone_size: NA
cdr3_aa: CASPTELGGHDEQFF
cdr3_nt: TGCGCCAGCCCCACCGAACTAGGGGGGCACGATGAGCAGTTCTTC

d_call: TRBD2
v_call: TRBV11-2
j_call: TRBJ2-5
clone_size: NA
cdr3_aa: CASSLELRGGRIQETQYF
cdr3_nt: TGTGCCAGCAGCTTAGAGCTCCGGGGGGGCCGCATCCAAGAGACCCAGTACTTC

d_call: NA
v_call: TRBV7-8
j_call: TRBJ1-4
clone_size: NA
cdr3_aa: CASSRESTNEKLFF
cdr3_nt: TGTGCCAGCAGCCGGGAGTCAACTAATGAAAAACTGTTTTTT